Following are 26 T cell receptor beta chains from one sample sequenced in a study of OX40 agonist ivuxolimab in advanced cancers. Data came from immunoSEQ multiplex PCR; TCRdb stores just in-frame clones and leaves some out. Among 40,000 to 65,000 clones listed, roughly 84% were seen once. The material sequenced was CD4+ or CD8+ T cells sorted from blood, taken in a trial of the OX40 agonist ivuxolimab. These receptor sequences come from an adult with an advanced solid tumor such as melanoma, head and neck, liver or kidney cancer.

The chain combines TRBV7-3 with TRBJ2-1; D possibly uses TRBD1 or TRBD2 (5 bases each). In germline, CDR1 is SGHTA, CDR2 FQGTGA. V was pared by 3 bases and J by 8 bases, with 20 bases between. There are 16 residues in the CDR3. CDR3 nucleotides: TGTGCCAGCAGCTTCTCGGGACGCGCCGGGGTAGATGAGCAGTTCTTC. Translated, it gives CASSFSGRAGVDEQFF.

This chain links TRBV5-4 with TRBJ2-2; D remains unclear. CDR3 length: 16 residues. V was shortened by 4 bases and J by 0 bases, with 13 bases between the two germline ends. Germline V lookup: CDR1 SGHNT, CDR2 YYREEE (reference sequence). The CDR3 region is CASSSSNTANTGELFF. Written as DNA, the CDR3 is TGTGCCAGCAGCAGTAGTAATACCGCGAACACCGGGGAGCTGTTTTTT.

This chain joins TRBV19 and TRBJ2-1, with D maybe TRBD1 (6 bases). Germline V gene sequence: CDR1 LNHDA, CDR2 SQIVND (reference sequence). This CDR3 region has 14 residues. With 10 bases removed from V and 4 bases from J, the gap between germline ends came to 17 bases. CDR3 nucleotides: TGTGCCATCTCCAAGGGGGAAGTGTACAATGAGCAGTTCTTC. This codes for CAISKGEVYNEQFF.

V and J are TRBV28 and TRBJ2-1; D not certain. The CDR3 sequence is 16 residues long. V lost 2 bases to trimming and J lost 0 bases, with 11 bases between them. CDR1 MDHEN and CDR2 SYDVKM come from the germline V gene. The CDR3, as DNA: TGTGCCAGCAGTTTACCAGTTCAGAGCTCCTACAATGAGCAGTTCTTC. It codes for CASSLPVQSSYNEQFF.

The chain recombines TRBV6-6 with TRBJ2-3; no clear D gene. Trimming cost V 8 bases and J 5 bases, with 5 bases left between them. The length of the CDR3 is 10 residues. CDR1 MNHNY and CDR2 SVGAGI come from the germline V gene (reference sequence). CDR3 sequence reads: CASLVDTQYF. The CDR3 DNA reads as TGTGCCAGCCTCGTAGATACGCAGTATTTT.

The chain couples TRBV28 to TRBJ1-3; D not certain. V lost 7 bases, J lost 4 bases, and 14 bases lay in between. Germline CDR1 reads MDHEN; CDR2 reads SYDVKM. There are 14 residues in the CDR3. The CDR3 loop reads CASITRNLGNTIYF. The CDR3 DNA follows: TGTGCCAGCATTACCAGAAATTTGGGAAACACCATATATTTT.

The chain links TRBV5-5 to TRBJ2-7; perhaps TRBD1 as D (5 bases). Trimming removed 10 bases from V and 0 bases from J, with 14 bases in between. Germline lookup yields CDR1 SGHKS and CDR2 YYEKEE (reference sequence). The CDR3 is 13 residues long. The CDR3 region has the DNA TGTGCCTCAGGGCAGACGAGCTCCTACGAGCAGTACTTC. Amino acids: CASGQTSSYEQYF.

This chain joins TRBV21-1 and TRBJ2-7; the DNA was not compared with TRBD1, the D call given in the table. TRBV21-1 is a listed pseudogene. The CDR3 totals 17 residues. CDR3 sequence reads: CASSIEQGGILSYEQYF. DNA of the CDR3: TGTGCCAGCAGCATCGAACAAGGGGGAATTCTCTCCTACGAGCAGTACTTC.

The chain joins TRBV11-1 to TRBJ2-4; D may be TRBD1 (5 bases). V was shortened by 5 bases and J by 6 bases, with 11 bases between the two germline ends. The CDR3 extends over 13 amino acids. Germline V lookup: CDR1 SGHAT, CDR2 FQDESV (reference sequence). The CDR3 bases are TGTGCCAGCAGCCCGCAGGGTAGAAACATTCAGTACTTC. Residues: CASSPQGRNIQYF.

The chain has TRBV5-1 and TRBJ2-1; 7 positions match TRBD2. Germline V lookup: CDR1 SGHRS, CDR2 YFSETQ. V shed 5 bases and J 1 base; nucleotides not matched to a gene: 12. The CDR3 consists of 17 residues. CDR3: CASRRTGAGASYNEQFF. CDR3 DNA: TGCGCCAGCAGGAGGACTGGGGCGGGAGCGTCCTACAATGAGCAGTTCTTC. Combining the CDR3 with reference TRBV5-1 and TRBJ2-1 gives the whole variable domain KAGVTQTPRYLIKTRGQQVTLSCSPISGHRSVSWYQQTPGQGLQFLFEYFSETQRNKGNFPGRFSGRQFSNSRSEMNVSTLELGDSALYLCASRRTGAGASYNEQFFGPGTRLTVL.

This clone was seen once. In nucleotides, the CDR3 is TGTGCCAGCACCCCAAACCAGGGGGCCGTGGAAGCTTTCTTT. Its protein is CASTPNQGAVEAFF. The chain combines TRBV6-4 with TRBJ1-1, with TRBD1 matching 8 bases. Germline V CDR1 and CDR2: MRHNA, SNTAGT. V was pared by 7 bases and J by 8 bases, with 12 bases of the junction left unmatched. This CDR3 is 14 amino acids long.

The chain uses TRBV19 and TRBJ2-1, with TRBD2 matching 11 bases. J was trimmed by 4 bases and V by 5 bases; bases with no gene match: 1. This CDR3 comprises 14 residues. In germline, CDR1 is LNHDA, CDR2 SQIVND (reference sequence). CDR3 residues: CASSRTSGYNEQFF. The CDR3 DNA reads TGTGCCAGTAGTCGGACTAGCGGGTACAATGAGCAGTTCTTC. Combining the CDR3 with reference TRBV19 and TRBJ2-1 gives the whole variable domain DGGITQSPKYLFRKEGQNVTLSCEQNLNHDAMYWYRQDPGQGLRLIYYSQIVNDFQKGDIAEGYSVSREKKESFPLTVTSAQKNPTAFYLCASSRTSGYNEQFFGPGTRLTVL.

The genes are TRBV5-4 and TRBJ2-5, with D tentatively TRBD1 (6 bases). The V and J ends lost 4 bases and 2 bases respectively, with 21 bases between them. Germline V gene lookup returns CDR1 SGHNT and CDR2 YYREEE (reference sequence). The CDR3 has 17 amino acids. The CDR3 DNA reads as TGTGCCAGCAGCCTCCGGGACATCGAGCAAGGGCAAGAGACCCAGTACTTC. This sequence encodes CASSLRDIEQGQETQYF.

This chain joins TRBV19 and TRBJ2-3; the match to TRBD2 covers 10 bases. Looked up from germline, CDR1 is LNHDA and CDR2 is SQIVND (reference sequence). The CDR3 spans 18 residues. Trimming took 6 bases from V and 3 from J; bases not matched to a gene: 15. DNA for the CDR3: TGTGCCAGTAGCCCATTACTGGAAAGCGGGAGGGGGACAGATACGCAGTATTTT. Residues: CASSPLLESGRGTDTQYF.

The chain uses TRBV7-2 and TRBJ2-5; TRBD2 is a possible D gene (6 bases). Per germline, CDR1 SGHTA and CDR2 FQGNSA. Trimming removed 4 bases at V and 1 base at J, with 13 bases between. This CDR3 has 15 amino acids. The CDR3 sequence is CASSSTGTRQETQYF. In DNA form, the CDR3 reads TGTGCCAGCAGCTCAACCGGGACTCGCCAAGAGACCCAGTACTTC.

This sequence joins TRBV4-3 and TRBJ2-3; D is possibly TRBD2 (6 bases). The CDR3 is made up of 15 amino acids. CDR1 and CDR2 from the germline V gene are LGHNA and YSLEER. Trimming shortened V by 0 bases and J by 4 bases, and 11 bases separated the two germline ends. CDR3 amino acids: CASSQDGGTADTQYF. The DNA for the CDR3 is TGCGCCAGCAGCCAAGATGGAGGGACGGCAGATACGCAGTATTTT.

The J gene is TRBJ2-7, the V gene TRBV19; 7 nucleotides agree with TRBD2. Trimming at V came to 6 bases and at J to 6 bases, leaving 8 bases not matched to a gene. The CDR3 contains 13 residues. Germline CDR1 LNHDA, CDR2 SQIVND (reference sequence). This chain's CDR3 is CASRPAGPGEQYF. In DNA, the CDR3 is TGTGCCAGTAGGCCAGCGGGACCGGGCGAGCAGTACTTC.

The rearrangement links TRBV7-3 to TRBJ1-3; maybe TRBD1 (6 bases). The CDR3 covers 15 residues. V lost 1 base, J lost 3 bases, and 10 bases lay in between. The V gene's germline CDR1 is SGHTA and CDR2 FQGTGA. The CDR3 is CASSLNPGDGNTIYF. CDR3 coding DNA: TGTGCCAGCAGCTTAAACCCAGGGGATGGAAACACCATATATTTT.

This clone was seen just once. V usage is TRBV7-3 and J usage is TRBJ1-2, with 8 bases that match TRBD1. The CDR3 extends over 15 amino acids. Germline V gene sequence: CDR1 SGHTA, CDR2 FQGTGA. J lost 2 bases, V lost 4 bases, and 6 bases had no gene match. The CDR3 loop reads CASSSRTGPNYGYTF. CDR3 nucleotides: TGTGCCAGCAGCTCAAGGACAGGGCCCAACTATGGCTACACCTTC.

This clone has just one count. The CDR3 sequence is CASSLSGGGGPFNEKLFF. CDR3 DNA: TGTGCCAGCAGTTTATCGGGAGGGGGCGGGCCCTTTAATGAAAAACTGTTTTTT. The chain joins TRBV28 to TRBJ1-4, with 7 bases aligning to TRBD1. Trimming took 1 base from V and 4 from J; bases not matched to a gene: 12. Germline V CDR1 and CDR2: MDHEN, SYDVKM. The CDR3 consists of 18 residues.

CDR3 coding DNA: TGTGCCAGCATTAATAGGAATGAGCAGTTCTTC. Protein product: CASINRNEQFF. The V call is TRBV7-9, the J call TRBJ2-1, with D unclear. This CDR3 region has 11 residues. Germline CDR1 SEHNR, CDR2 FQNEAQ (reference sequence). V shed 7 bases and J shed 7 bases, with 8 bases lying between them.

There are a few counts of this clone. This rearrangement joins TRBV5-6 to TRBJ2-7; D might be TRBD2 (6 bases). The CDR3 consists of 15 residues. CDR1 and CDR2 from the germline V gene are SGHDT and YYEEEE. Trimming stripped 0 bases from V and 5 bases from J, with 15 bases between. CDR3 residues: CASSLVFGGHHEQYF. In DNA form, the CDR3 reads TGTGCCAGCAGCTTGGTTTTCGGGGGTCACCACGAGCAGTACTTC.

The CDR3 here is CASSSGTGANYGYTF. For the CDR3, the DNA is TGCGCCAGCAGCTCAGGGACAGGGGCTAACTATGGCTACACCTTC. This sequence joins TRBV5-1 and TRBJ1-2; 10 nucleotides align to TRBD1. V lost 3 bases and J lost 0; bases outside the gene matches: 2. This CDR3 spans 15 amino acids. Per the germline V gene, CDR1 is SGHRS and CDR2 is YFSETQ.

This clone has a handful of counts. V is TRBV7-2 and J is TRBJ1-1; D is unclear. The V gene lost 3 bases and the J gene lost 4 bases, with 3 bases spanning the gap. CDR3 length equals 11 residues. The germline V gene has CDR1 SGHTA and CDR2 FQGNSA. This CDR3 is CASSFRTEAFF. In DNA form, the CDR3 reads TGTGCCAGCAGCTTCCGCACTGAAGCTTTCTTT.

The chain is built from TRBV5-1 and TRBJ2-3, with D possibly called TRBD1 or TRBD2 (5 bases each). Germline values: CDR1 SGHRS, CDR2 YFSETQ. Trimming left V 4 bases short and J 0 bases short, with 15 bases between. The CDR3 length is 16 residues. Written as DNA, the CDR3 is TGCGCCAGCAGCCCTGGGACGGGCCCTAGCACAGATACGCAGTATTTT. Its protein product is CASSPGTGPSTDTQYF.

The chain couples TRBV28 to TRBJ2-5; D is undetermined. V lost 3 bases to trimming and J lost 2 bases, with 10 bases between them. Germline CDR1 reads MDHEN; CDR2 reads SYDVKM. CDR3 size: 14 residues. CDR3 sequence reads: CASSFAAIQETQYF. In nucleotides, the CDR3 is TGTGCCAGCAGTTTTGCAGCCATACAAGAGACCCAGTACTTC.